These 20 T cell receptor beta chains originate from one sample sequenced in a study of blood T cell repertoires in COVID-19. Profiling relied on immunoSEQ multiplex PCR, and the TCRdb table lists in-frame clones only, not all of them. The profile shows over 150,000 clones, approximately 91% of them singletons. Sequenced sample: peripheral blood. The receptors here all came from a man between 18 and 29 years old with COVID-19, enrolled during active disease.

The V call is TRBV7-9, the J call TRBJ1-1; TRBD1 is a possible D gene (6 bases). CDR1 and CDR2 from the germline V gene are SEHNR and FQNEAQ (reference sequence). CDR3 length: 15 residues. The V and J ends lost 0 bases and 10 bases respectively, with 18 bases between them. Written as DNA, the CDR3 is TGTGCCAGCAGCTTAGCCTATCAGGGACACCAATCAGCTTTCTTT. This gives the protein CASSLAYQGHQSAFF.

The count of this clone is one. The chain couples TRBV7-8 to TRBJ2-1, with D possibly being TRBD2 (6 bases). Germline CDR1 is SGHVS and CDR2 is FQNEAQ. CDR3 size: 14 residues. V lost 0 bases, J lost 8 bases, and 11 bases lay in between. CDR3 protein: CASSLAMTRYEQFF. CDR3 DNA: TGTGCCAGCAGCTTAGCGATGACTAGATATGAGCAGTTCTTC.

This chain uses TRBV28 with TRBJ2-7; D is perhaps TRBD2 (6 bases). The CDR3 has 18 residues. V gave up 3 bases and J gave up 3 bases, with 24 bases separating them. The germline V gene encodes CDR1 MDHEN and CDR2 SYDVKM. CDR3 in amino acids: CASSFGYTRGRRNYEQYF. DNA of the CDR3: TGTGCCAGCAGTTTCGGATACACGCGTGGGAGGCGAAACTACGAGCAGTACTTC. Looking up the rest from reference TRBV28 and TRBJ2-7 gives the full variable domain: DVKVTQSSRYLVKRTGEKVFLECVQDMDHENMFWYRQDPGLGLRLIYFSYDVKMKEKGDIPEGYSVSREKKERFSLILESASTNQTSMYLCASSFGYTRGRRNYEQYFGPGTRLTVT.

The chain employs TRBV4-3 and TRBJ2-1; perhaps TRBD2 as D (5 bases). The ends were cut back, 4 bases at V and 6 bases at J, with 22 bases in the middle. The CDR3 spans 17 residues. Germline values: CDR1 LGHNA, CDR2 YSLEER. CDR3 loop: CASSRVMGGSFPNEQFF. The CDR3, as DNA: TGCGCCAGCAGCCGGGTTATGGGCGGGTCGTTTCCCAATGAGCAGTTCTTC.

The chain links TRBV11-2 to TRBJ2-3; TRBD2 matches at 9 bases. The CDR3 has 17 amino acids. Germline V gives CDR1 SGHAT, CDR2 FQNNGV. V shed 4 bases, J shed 2 bases, and the junction held 10 bases outside the gene matches. CDR3 amino acids: CASSSTPTSGYTDTQYF. In DNA form, the CDR3 reads TGTGCCAGCAGCTCCACTCCGACTAGCGGATACACAGATACGCAGTATTTT.

This chain connects TRBV4-3 to TRBJ2-7, with 7 bases matching TRBD1. Trimming cost V 4 bases and J 6 bases; bases outside gene matches: 6. This CDR3 contains 13 residues. CDR1 LGHNA and CDR2 YSLEER come from the germline V gene. The DNA of the CDR3 is TGCGCCAGCAGCCTTTTCGCAGGGGGCGAGCAGTACTTC. The encoded protein is CASSLFAGGEQYF.

The chain carries TRBV25-1 and TRBJ1-1; D not certain. This CDR3 spans 11 amino acids. Trimming took off 6 bases at V and 0 bases at J, with 2 bases between the two ends. Per the germline V gene, CDR1 is MGHDK and CDR2 is SYGVNS. The CDR3: CASSMNTEAFF. DNA of the CDR3: TGTGCCAGCAGCATGAACACTGAAGCTTTCTTT.

The J gene is TRBJ2-3, the V gene TRBV5-1, with D possibly being TRBD2 (6 bases). There are 15 residues in the CDR3. V was pared by 3 bases and J by 5 bases, with 16 bases between. The V gene's germline CDR1 is SGHRS and CDR2 YFSETQ. The CDR3 nucleotides are TGCGCCAGCAGCTGGGTAACTCGGCGGGGAGATACGCAGTATTTT. This gives the protein CASSWVTRRGDTQYF.

The genes are TRBV6-5 and TRBJ2-1, with D uncertain. Trimming removed 2 bases from V and 0 bases from J, with 8 bases in between. The CDR3 length is 15 residues. Germline V gene data show CDR1 as MNHEY and CDR2 as SVGAGI. DNA for the CDR3: TGTGCCAGCAGTTACCGCGGAAACTCCTACAATGAGCAGTTCTTC. It translates to CASSYRGNSYNEQFF.

The CDR3 nucleotides are TGTGCCAGCAGCTCCATTTCCTACGAGCAGTACTTC. Translated: CASSSISYEQYF. The chain carries TRBV7-9 and TRBJ2-7; the D is unclear. The CDR3 is 12 residues long. Trimming pared 4 bases from V and 1 base from J, leaving 5 bases between. Germline V CDR1 and CDR2: SEHNR, FQNEAQ (reference sequence).

This CDR3 reads CASRAQGLTKQPQHF. CDR3 bases: TGTGCCAGCAGAGCTCAGGGTTTAACGAAACAGCCCCAGCATTTT. The V gene is TRBV2, the J gene TRBJ1-5, with D maybe TRBD1 (5 bases). The CDR3 loop spans 15 amino acids. The V gene's germline CDR1 is SNHLY and CDR2 FYNNEI. Trimming shortened V by 6 bases and J by 7 bases, and 19 bases separated the two germline ends.

This chain's CDR3 is CAITSAGGLSYNEQFF. CDR3 DNA: TGTGCCATCACTTCAGCGGGAGGCCTTTCCTACAATGAGCAGTTCTTC. This chain uses TRBV10-3 with TRBJ2-1; 9 bases line up with TRBD2. This CDR3 region has 16 residues. Losses at the gene ends were 7 bases for V and 1 base for J; bases not matched to a gene: 8. Per germline, CDR1 ENHRY and CDR2 SYGVKD.

The rearrangement joins TRBV9 to TRBJ1-3; D gene unclear. The CDR3 length is 15 residues. In germline, CDR1 is SGDLS, CDR2 YYNGEE. Trimming left V 3 bases short and J 0 bases short, with 10 bases between. This chain's CDR3 is CASSDAGGSGNTIYF. The CDR3 DNA reads as TGTGCCAGCAGCGACGCTGGCGGCTCTGGAAACACCATATATTTT.

A remark on this clone: This sample also contains other DNA sequences that code for the same CDR3. The rearrangement joins TRBV5-1 to TRBJ2-1; D not certain. V lost 1 base to trimming and J lost 0 bases, with 5 bases between them. The CDR3 loop spans 14 amino acids. Germline CDR1 SGHRS, CDR2 YFSETQ. CDR3 amino acids: CASSLRSSYNEQFF. CDR3 sequence (DNA): TGCGCCAGCAGCTTGCGGAGCTCCTACAATGAGCAGTTCTTC.

Only one count was recorded for this clone. Mismatch with germline at one junction end may stem from a read error. The chain joins TRBV28 to TRBJ1-4; 7 bases are a match to TRBD1. Germline values: CDR1 MDHEN, CDR2 SYDVKM. CDR3 length: 14 amino acids. The CDR3 here is CATRDSRTNEKLLF. For the CDR3, the DNA is TGTGCCACCCGGGACAGCCGAACTAATGAAAAACTGCTTTTT. The whole variable domain, filled in from reference TRBV28 and TRBJ1-4, reads DVKVTQSSRYLVKRTGEKVFLECVQDMDHENMFWYRQDPGLGLRLIYFSYDVKMKEKGDIPEGYSVSREKKERFSLILESASTNQTSMYLCATRDSRTNEKLLFGSGTQLSVL.

In this sample, this clone turned up a few times. J is TRBJ2-2 and V is TRBV9; TRBD1 aligns across 8 bases. CDR1 and CDR2 (germline): SGDLS, YYNGEE. The CDR3 is 15 amino acids. J lost 0 bases, V lost 7 bases, and 5 bases had no gene match. The DNA for the CDR3 is TGTGCCAGCCGACAGGGGACGACGAACACCGGGGAGCTGTTTTTT. Residues: CASRQGTTNTGELFF.

The chain combines TRBV27 with TRBJ2-7, with a possible D match to TRBD2 (6 bases). Trimming removed 5 bases at V and 6 bases at J, with 14 bases between. Germline assignment: CDR1 MNHEY and CDR2 SMNVEV (reference sequence). CDR3 length: 13 residues. CDR3 protein: CASSPMGGGEQYF. The CDR3 bases are TGTGCCAGCAGTCCCATGGGGGGAGGCGAGCAGTACTTC.

The V call is TRBV19, the J call TRBJ1-1, with D maybe TRBD1 (6 bases). Germline CDR1 LNHDA, CDR2 SQIVND (reference sequence). The V end lost 9 bases, the J end lost 0 bases, and 20 bases lay between the germline ends. CDR3 size: 16 residues. The CDR3 DNA sequence: TGTGCCAGCAAACCCCTACTGGGACAACTGAACACTGAAGCTTTCTTT. It specifies CASKPLLGQLNTEAFF.

The chain employs TRBV7-9 and TRBJ2-7, with D possibly TRBD2 on 6 matching bases. CDR1 is SEHNR, CDR2 FQNEAQ, per germline (reference sequence). V was shortened by 5 bases and J by 1 base, with 15 bases between the two germline ends. The CDR3 extends over 15 amino acids. CDR3 DNA: TGTGCCAGCAGCCCCGGAGGGCTGAGATCCTACGAGCAGTACTTC. Encoded protein: CASSPGGLRSYEQYF.

V and J are TRBV28 and TRBJ1-2, with D possibly TRBD1 on 6 matching bases. Trimming pared 5 bases from V and 6 bases from J, leaving 10 bases between. Germline lookup yields CDR1 MDHEN and CDR2 SYDVKM. CDR3 length: 12 residues. The CDR3 protein is CASSPRTDGYTF. The CDR3 bases are TGTGCCAGCAGTCCGCGGACAGATGGCTACACCTTC.